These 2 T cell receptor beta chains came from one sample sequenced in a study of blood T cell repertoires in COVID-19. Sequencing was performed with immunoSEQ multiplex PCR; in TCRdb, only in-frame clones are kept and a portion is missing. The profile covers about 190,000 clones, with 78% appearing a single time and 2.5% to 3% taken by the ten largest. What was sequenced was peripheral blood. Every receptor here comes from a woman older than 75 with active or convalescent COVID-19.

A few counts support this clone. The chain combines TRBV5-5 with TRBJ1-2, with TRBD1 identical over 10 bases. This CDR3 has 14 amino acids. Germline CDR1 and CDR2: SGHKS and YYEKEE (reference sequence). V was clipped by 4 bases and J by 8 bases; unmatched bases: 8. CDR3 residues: CASSATGGAIGYTF. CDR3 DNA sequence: TGTGCCAGCAGCGCGACAGGGGGCGCGATCGGCTACACCTTC.

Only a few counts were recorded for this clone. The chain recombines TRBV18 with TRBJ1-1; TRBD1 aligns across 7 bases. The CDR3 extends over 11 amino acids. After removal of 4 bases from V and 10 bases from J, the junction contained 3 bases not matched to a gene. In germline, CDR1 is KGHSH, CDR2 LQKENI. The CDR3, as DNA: TGTGCCAGCTCACGCTCAGGGGGAGCTTTCTTT. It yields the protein CASSRSGGAFF. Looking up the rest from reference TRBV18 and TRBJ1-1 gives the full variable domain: NAGVMQNPRHLVRRRGQEARLRCSPMKGHSHVYWYRQLPEEGLKFMVYLQKENIIDESGMPKERFSAEFPKEGPSILRIQQVVRGDSAAYFCASSRSGGAFFGQGTRLTVV.